One sample yielded the 5 T cell receptor beta chains listed below, sequenced in a study of response to subunit inactivated influenza vaccine. TCRdb re-called the RT-PCR reads through MiXCR, storing one row per CDR3 protein. The data show 500,000 to 600,000 distinct CDR3 sequences, with 10% to 15% seen just once and roughly 14% held by the top ten. Sequenced here: PBMCs from blood, sampled roughly 6 weeks after vaccination. The receptors come from a man aged 45 to 65 who received an inactivated influenza vaccine.

This clonotype was found a few times. The chain joins TRBV7-9 to TRBJ2-5, with TRBD2 matching over 11 bases. CDR1 and CDR2 (germline): SEHNR, FQNEAQ (reference sequence). There are 16 residues in the CDR3. Unmatched junction bases numbered 4, after V lost 0 bases and J lost 4 bases. The CDR3 loop is CASSLALAGGSETQYF. CDR3 coding DNA: TGTGCCAGCAGCTTAGCCCTAGCGGGAGGATCAGAGACCCAGTACTTC.

The chain combines TRBV20-1 with TRBJ2-1; no definite D call. CDR1 is DFQATT and CDR2 is SNEGSKA in the germline V gene (reference sequence). Trimming removed 0 bases at V and 8 bases at J, with 17 bases between. The length of the CDR3 is 15 residues. CDR3: CSARDPALGFYEQFF. As DNA, the CDR3 is TGCAGTGCTAGAGATCCGGCGTTAGGATTCTATGAGCAGTTCTTC.

This clonotype was seen a few times. The V gene is TRBV5-1, the J gene TRBJ2-2; D gene uncertain. The CDR3 contains 15 residues. Germline CDR1 SGHRS, CDR2 YFSETQ. Trimming removed 4 bases from V and 0 bases from J, with 10 bases in between. CDR3 DNA sequence: TGCGCCAGCAGCCCCAAGGAGACGAACACCGGGGAGCTGTTTTTT. Protein: CASSPKETNTGELFF. Supplemented by reference TRBV5-1 and TRBJ2-2, the full variable domain reads KAGVTQTPRYLIKTRGQQVTLSCSPISGHRSVSWYQQTPGQGLQFLFEYFSETQRNKGNFPGRFSGRQFSNSRSEMNVSTLELGDSALYLCASSPKETNTGELFFGEGSRLTVL.

This clonotype occurred many times. This chain's CDR3 is CASSLGRFYEQYF. In DNA, the CDR3 is TGTGCCAGCAGCTTGGGTAGATTCTACGAGCAGTACTTC. The genes are TRBV5-6 and TRBJ2-7; D not certain. The germline V and J ends were trimmed by 0 bases and 3 bases, with 7 bases remaining between them. In germline, CDR1 is SGHDT, CDR2 YYEEEE. The CDR3 totals 13 residues.

The rearrangement uses TRBV28 and TRBJ2-1; no firm D call. The CDR3 sequence is 14 residues long. V was cut by 7 bases and J by 3 bases, with 13 bases left in between. The germline V gene has CDR1 MDHEN and CDR2 SYDVKM. In DNA, the CDR3 is TGTGCCAGCAACCCTCCCGATGGCTACAATGAGCAGTTCTTC. It is translated as CASNPPDGYNEQFF.